This TCR beta chain appears in the sequencing data of a study of cytomegalovirus exposure and HLA in healthy donors. The overall study: For the 300 to 400 genotyped donors, more than 65% fell within the Caucasian-associated ancestry cluster.

The CDR3 runs to 15 residues. Germline V gene lookup returns CDR1 LGHNA and CDR2 YSLEER. With 3 bases removed from V and 1 base from J, the gap between germline ends came to 11 bases. Study observations and caveats: In a later analysis, a missense DCLRE1C variant was linked to TCR beta V- and J-gene trimming.

Comments on this clone: The antigen is not known.

Use of 60 Vbeta and 13 Jbeta primers characterized the PCR. The method was immunoSEQ multiplex PCR; TCRdb's version includes in-frame clones alone and lacks a portion of them. Among 150,000 to 200,000 clones listed, more than 70% were seen once. Source material: PBMCs. The sequence was obtained from a woman aged 40-49 years in good health and CMV-seronegative. The V and J genes are TRBV4-3 and TRBJ2-3, with a possible D match to TRBD2 (6 bases). Written as DNA, the CDR3 is TGCGCCAGCAGCCAGCACGGGACTGGCACAGATACGCAGTATTTT. Protein: CASSQHGTGTDTQYF.